These 30 T cell receptor beta chains came from one sample sequenced in a study of cytotoxic CD8 clonotypes in ibrutinib-treated CLL. Using immunoSEQ multiplex PCR, the repertoire was profiled, and TCRdb retains in-frame clones only, with some absent. The sample consists of fewer than 150,000 clones, approximately 81% of them appearing once. Sequencing was performed on PBMCs, taken after 24 months of ibrutinib treatment. Receptor source: a human donor with chronic lymphocytic leukemia.

The genes are TRBV18 and TRBJ1-5; possible D gene TRBD1, 5 bases. Germline V gene sequence: CDR1 KGHSH, CDR2 LQKENI. Between the trimmed V and J ends, which lost 3 bases and 5 bases, there was a span of 17 bases. This CDR3 is 16 amino acids long. CDR3 DNA sequence: TGTGCCAGCTCACCCTCCCGGCGGGCGGGGGATCAGCCCCAGCATTTT. It encodes CASSPSRRAGDQPQHF.

The chain carries TRBV7-2 and TRBJ2-7, with a tentative D call TRBD2 (7 bases). V lost 5 bases and J 3 bases, leaving 14 bases between the germline ends. Germline V gene data show CDR1 as SGHTA and CDR2 as FQGNSA. CDR3 size: 14 residues. In nucleotides, the CDR3 is TGTGCCAGCAGCCCAAAGCGGGACATCTACGAGCAGTACTTC. Protein: CASSPKRDIYEQYF.

This clone has more than one count but fewer than ten. The rearrangement links TRBV2 to TRBJ1-3, with 10 nucleotides matching TRBD1. This CDR3 contains 16 residues. Germline V CDR1 and CDR2: SNHLY, FYNNEI. Trimming cost V 9 bases and J 0 bases; bases outside gene matches: 8. The CDR3 spells CARSGTGAPSGNTIYF. The CDR3 nucleotides read TGTGCCAGATCCGGGACAGGGGCTCCCTCTGGAAACACCATATATTTT.

V is TRBV28 and J is TRBJ1-2, with TRBD1 identical over 7 bases. V lost 8 bases and J lost 6; bases outside the gene matches: 6. This CDR3 has 12 residues. CDR1 is MDHEN and CDR2 is SYDVKM in the germline V gene. Here the CDR3 reads CASGTGDNGYTF. The CDR3 coding sequence is TGTGCCAGCGGAACAGGGGATAATGGCTACACCTTC.

The gene calls are TRBV6-5 and TRBJ2-7; 10 nucleotides agree with TRBD1. The CDR3 sequence is 16 residues long. V shed 0 bases and J 4 bases; nucleotides not matched to a gene: 6. Germline lookup yields CDR1 MNHEY and CDR2 SVGAGI. CDR3 amino acids: CASSYSRDRGPYEQYF. CDR3 bases: TGTGCCAGCAGTTACTCGAGGGACAGGGGTCCTTACGAGCAGTACTTC.

The CDR3 region is CASSIAVRSSVYEQYF. The CDR3 coding sequence is TGTGCCAGTAGTATAGCCGTCCGGAGCAGCGTTTACGAGCAGTACTTC. The V and J genes are TRBV19 and TRBJ2-7; D unresolved. Trimming removed 1 base from V and 4 bases from J, with 17 bases in between. Germline CDR1 LNHDA, CDR2 SQIVND (reference sequence). The CDR3 runs to 16 residues.

The DNA of the CDR3 is TGTGCCAGCCACTATTTGGGGCAGGGGGCTTGGGAGCAGTACTTC. Translation gives CASHYLGQGAWEQYF. The V gene is TRBV6-5, the J gene TRBJ2-7; TRBD1 agrees at 8 bases. Trimming removed 8 bases from V and 7 bases from J; junction bases left unmatched: 16. The CDR3 spans 15 residues. CDR1 and CDR2 from the germline V gene are MNHEY and SVGAGI.

This chain connects TRBV19 to TRBJ2-1; the match to TRBD2 covers 7 bases. The CDR3 loop spans 14 amino acids. The germline V gene has CDR1 LNHDA and CDR2 SQIVND (reference sequence). J lost 8 bases, V lost 6 bases, and 10 bases had no gene match. The CDR3 region has the DNA TGTGCCAGTAGGACATGGGGGGGTAAGGATGAGCAGTTCTTC. This encodes CASRTWGGKDEQFF.

V is TRBV30 and J is TRBJ1-5; 8 bases are shared with TRBD1. The germline V gene encodes CDR1 GTSNPN and CDR2 SVGIG (reference sequence). The V and J ends lost 1 base and 4 bases, in that order; junction bases with no gene match: 0. The CDR3 sequence is 13 residues long. CDR3 coding DNA: TGTGCCTGGAGTGGGACAGGGAATCAGCCCCAGCATTTT. Protein: CAWSGTGNQPQHF.

This rearrangement joins TRBV5-6 to TRBJ2-1; the match to TRBD2 covers 9 bases. Germline CDR1 reads SGHDT; CDR2 reads YYEEEE. The CDR3 is made up of 17 amino acids. J gave up 9 bases and V 1 base, and 14 bases lay outside the gene matches. The CDR3 protein is CASSLLLSGGLVGEQFF. The CDR3 nucleotides read TGTGCCAGCAGCTTGCTGCTTAGCGGGGGATTGGTAGGTGAGCAGTTCTTC.

This clone has just a few counts. The chain employs TRBV7-2 and TRBJ2-7; D is perhaps TRBD1 (8 bases). The CDR3 spans 13 residues. The germline V gene has CDR1 SGHTA and CDR2 FQGNSA. Deletions cut 5 bases from V and 4 bases from J, with 12 bases between. This CDR3 is CASSIQGGYEQYF. CDR3 DNA sequence: TGTGCCAGCAGCATACAGGGGGGGTACGAGCAGTACTTC. The full variable domain, with the rest looked up from reference TRBV7-2 and TRBJ2-7, is GAGVSQSPSNKVTEKGKDVELRCDPISGHTALYWYRQSLGQGLEFLIYFQGNSAPDKSGLPSDRFSAERTGGSVSTLTIQRTQQEDSAVYLCASSIQGGYEQYFGPGTRLTVT.

This chain connects TRBV9 to TRBJ1-4, with 9 bases identical to TRBD1. The germline V gene has CDR1 SGDLS and CDR2 YYNGEE. The CDR3 sequence is 15 residues long. V dropped 0 bases and J dropped 7; count of bases not matched to a gene: 4. CDR3 DNA sequence: TGTGCCAGCAGCGTAGCCGGGACAGGGTCTGAAAAACTGTTTTTT. Amino acid sequence: CASSVAGTGSEKLFF.

The rearrangement joins TRBV5-1 to TRBJ2-5; unclear D gene. Deletions cut 3 bases from V and 5 bases from J, with 8 bases between. Germline-derived CDR1 and CDR2 are SGHRS and YFSETQ. This CDR3 has 12 amino acids. In nucleotides, the CDR3 is TGCGCCAGCAGCTCCGATGGGGAGACCCAGTACTTC. It specifies CASSSDGETQYF.

The gene calls are TRBV25-1 and TRBJ2-3, with D hard to call. This CDR3 region has 13 residues. The germline V gene has CDR1 MGHDK and CDR2 SYGVNS. V lost 1 base, J lost 2 bases, and 4 bases lay in between. The CDR3 DNA reads TGTGCCAGCAGTGAATCGACCACAGATACGCAGTATTTT. It codes for CASSESTTDTQYF.

The chain employs TRBV11-3 and TRBJ1-5; 7 positions match TRBD1. V lost 6 bases and J lost 3; bases outside the gene matches: 5. Per germline, CDR1 SGHNT and CDR2 YENEEA. The CDR3 has 14 residues. The CDR3 DNA reads as TGTGCCAGCAGTCCCGACAGGGACAATCAGCCCCAGCATTTT. It specifies CASSPDRDNQPQHF. Drawing the rest from reference TRBV11-3 and TRBJ1-5, the complete variable domain is EAGVVQSPRYKIIEKKQPVAFWCNPISGHNTLYWYLQNLGQGPELLIRYENEEAVDDSQLPKDRFSAERLKGVDSTLKIQPAELGDSAVYLCASSPDRDNQPQHFGDGTRLSIL.

CDR3 region: CASSEQGIGELFF. The CDR3 DNA reads TGTGCCAGCAGTGAACAGGGGATCGGGGAGCTGTTTTTT. The V and J genes are TRBV6-1 and TRBJ2-2, with D possibly TRBD1 on 6 matching bases. CDR1 and CDR2 (germline): MNHNS, SASEGT. Trimming took 2 bases from V and 7 from J, leaving 8 bases between them. The CDR3 sequence is 13 residues long.

The rearrangement joins TRBV19 to TRBJ1-3; D might be TRBD1 (5 bases). CDR1 is LNHDA and CDR2 is SQIVND in the germline V gene (reference sequence). With 7 bases removed from V and 3 bases from J, the gap between germline ends came to 16 bases. This CDR3 has 15 amino acids. This chain's CDR3 is CASTLDTPVGNTIYF. CDR3 in DNA: TGTGCCAGTACCCTGGACACCCCCGTTGGAAACACCATATATTTT.

The chain employs TRBV6-5 and TRBJ1-1; no firm D call. The germline V gene encodes CDR1 MNHEY and CDR2 SVGAGI. CDR3 length: 12 residues. V was cut by 8 bases and J by 8 bases, with 15 bases left in between. The CDR3: CASARRSLEAFF. CDR3 in DNA: TGTGCCAGCGCGCGAAGGAGCCTGGAAGCTTTCTTT.

The chain is built from TRBV5-6 and TRBJ1-3; unclear D gene. The germline CDR1 and CDR2 sequences are SGHDT and YYEEEE. This CDR3 is built from 18 residues. V lost 0 bases and J 0 bases, leaving 16 bases between the germline ends. CDR3 amino acids: CASSLAGRRLYSGNTIYF. DNA of the CDR3: TGTGCCAGCAGCTTGGCGGGCAGGCGACTCTACTCTGGAAACACCATATATTTT.

The chain is built from TRBV4-3 and TRBJ2-7, with D possibly matching TRBD1 (5 bases). V lost 0 bases and J 0 bases, leaving 12 bases between the germline ends. The CDR3 runs to 16 residues. Germline V gene data show CDR1 as LGHNA and CDR2 as YSLEER. The CDR3 loop is CASSQDWGRASYEQYF. CDR3 bases: TGCGCCAGCAGCCAAGATTGGGGCAGGGCCTCCTACGAGCAGTACTTC.

Here the CDR3 reads CASSVGQSNTQYF. CDR3 DNA: TGTGCCAGCAGCGTAGGGCAGAGCAATACGCAGTATTTT. This chain uses TRBV9 with TRBJ2-3; D remains ambiguous. Trimming removed 0 bases at V and 7 bases at J, with 9 bases between. Germline V gives CDR1 SGDLS, CDR2 YYNGEE. CDR3 length equals 13 residues.

The chain carries TRBV18 and TRBJ1-1; TRBD1 matches 7 bases. This CDR3 is built from 16 residues. V gave up 6 bases and J gave up 0 bases; unmatched junction bases: 10. Germline CDR1 and CDR2: KGHSH and LQKENI. CDR3 nucleotides: TGTGCCAGCTCTCAAGGGACAGCTGCCTTGAACACTGAAGCTTTCTTT. It codes for CASSQGTAALNTEAFF.

This chain uses TRBV4-1 with TRBJ1-3; D might be TRBD1 (5 bases). V gave up 0 bases and J gave up 3 bases, with 18 bases separating them. This CDR3 contains 18 residues. Germline V gives CDR1 MGHRA, CDR2 YSYEKL. For the CDR3, the DNA is TGCGCCAGCAGCCAAGACGAGGGGAGCCACGGGGGTGGAAACACCATATATTTT. It yields the protein CASSQDEGSHGGGNTIYF.

This clone showed up just once. The chain carries TRBV28 and TRBJ2-5, with a weak D call TRBD2 (5 bases). The CDR3 consists of 15 residues. V was trimmed by 2 bases and J by 2 bases, leaving 12 bases between them. Germline V lookup: CDR1 MDHEN, CDR2 SYDVKM. CDR3 DNA sequence: TGTGCCAGCAGTTTACCCATAGCGTCTCAAGAGACCCAGTACTTC. Its protein is CASSLPIASQETQYF.

The V gene is TRBV27, the J gene TRBJ1-2, with 9 bases aligning to TRBD1. With 4 bases clipped from V and 3 bases from J, the junction kept 12 bases outside the gene matches. This CDR3 region has 17 residues. Germline CDR1 MNHEY, CDR2 SMNVEV (reference sequence). CDR3 in amino acids: CASSSKQGAGVDYGYTF. The CDR3 coding sequence is TGTGCCAGCAGTTCAAAACAGGGGGCGGGGGTTGACTATGGCTACACCTTC.

The rearrangement uses TRBV5-4 and TRBJ1-1; TRBD1 matches 7 bases. Germline assignment: CDR1 SGHNT and CDR2 YYREEE (reference sequence). The CDR3 covers 17 residues. The V segment lost 5 bases and the J segment 6 bases; nucleotides outside the gene matches: 19. Written as DNA, the CDR3 is TGTGCCAGCAGTCCCGCGCGGGCAGGGGGAGGCTCGGCTGAAGCTTTCTTT. It encodes CASSPARAGGGSAEAFF.

The chain employs TRBV10-2 and TRBJ1-4, with unresolved D. The CDR3 has 16 amino acids. In germline, CDR1 is WSHSY, CDR2 SAAADI. Trimming took 3 bases from V and 0 from J, leaving 11 bases between them. The CDR3 bases are TGCGCCAGCAGTGATCGGCAGGAGCCAACTAATGAAAAACTGTTTTTT. Its protein is CASSDRQEPTNEKLFF.

This clone came up once. The chain is built from TRBV30 and TRBJ2-5; 7 bases are a match to TRBD2. This CDR3 spans 13 amino acids. The V segment lost 4 bases and the J segment 7 bases; nucleotides outside the gene matches: 9. CDR1 is GTSNPN and CDR2 is SVGIG in the germline V gene (reference sequence). The CDR3 region has the DNA TGTGCCTGGATCAGGGAGGGCCGGGGGACCCAGTACTTC. Translation: CAWIREGRGTQYF.

The chain combines TRBV14 with TRBJ2-2; D not resolved. Germline V gene lookup returns CDR1 SGHDN and CDR2 FVKESK. The CDR3 extends over 14 amino acids. Trimming removed 3 bases from V and 4 bases from J, with 9 bases in between. CDR3 amino acids: CASSQVSTTGELFF. CDR3 bases: TGTGCCAGCAGCCAGGTCTCCACCACCGGGGAGCTGTTTTTT.

The chain recombines TRBV18 with TRBJ2-5; D is perhaps TRBD1 or TRBD2 (5 bases each). Germline CDR1 reads KGHSH; CDR2 reads LQKENI. Deletions cut 1 base from V and 5 bases from J, with 20 bases between. CDR3 length: 17 amino acids. The chain's CDR3 is CASSPRAEGGWGETQYF. CDR3 nucleotide sequence: TGTGCCAGCTCACCACGGGCAGAGGGTGGATGGGGCGAGACCCAGTACTTC. The full variable domain, in which reference TRBV18 and TRBJ2-5 provide the parts outside the CDR3, is NAGVMQNPRHLVRRRGQEARLRCSPMKGHSHVYWYRQLPEEGLKFMVYLQKENIIDESGMPKERFSAEFPKEGPSILRIQQVVRGDSAAYFCASSPRAEGGWGETQYFGPGTRLLVL.